The rows below give T cell receptor beta chains drawn from one sample of a study of cytomegalovirus exposure and HLA in healthy donors. TCRdb's copy holds only in-frame clones and misses some; the assay was immunoSEQ multiplex PCR. The table records 55,000 to 75,000 clones, 96% of them present only once. The sample taken for sequencing was PBMCs. These receptors were taken from a woman under 30 in good health and CMV-seronegative. Both conserved end residues are part of each CDR3. The D gene is left open where the match is weak. Where a row states a size, it is once, few, many or the class of an expanded clone; other rows omit it.

.	TRBV15	TRBJ1-4	TRBD1	TGTGCCACCAGCACCAGACAGGGATCGGGTGAAAAACTGTTTTTT	CATSTRQGSGEKLFF
.	TRBV6-5	TRBJ2-7	TRBD1	TGTGCCAGCAGTTACTACAGGGGACCCTACGAGCAGTACTTC	CASSYYRGPYEQYF
.	TRBV10-1	TRBJ2-5	.	TGCGCCACGGTCGGAGGGCCCCGCCAAGAGACCCAGTACTTC	CATVGGPRQETQYF
once	TRBV5-1	TRBJ2-5	.	TGCGCCAGCAGCTTGGGGGGGTGGGGGCCCCACCAAGAGACCCAGTACTTC	CASSLGGWGPHQETQYF
.	TRBV10-3	TRBJ2-2	.	TGTGCCATCAGTGAGTCCCCGGCCGGGGAGCTGTTTTTT	CAISESPAGELFF
.	TRBV27	TRBJ1-3	TRBD1	TGTGCCAGCGGCTCAACAGGGGCCCGGAACACCATATATTTT	CASGSTGARNTIYF
.	TRBV5-1	TRBJ2-3	.	TGCGCCAGCAGCCCAGGAGGGCGGGATACGCAGTATTTT	CASSPGGRDTQYF
once	TRBV14	TRBJ1-1	.	TGTGCCAGCAGCCAAGAGAGACTCATGACTGAAGCTTTCTTT	CASSQERLMTEAFF
.	TRBV13	TRBJ2-5	TRBD1	TGTGCCAGCAGCTTGGAGAGGGGGCCCCTTAACCCTAAGACCCAGTACTTC	CASSLERGPLNPKTQYF
.	TRBV5-4	TRBJ2-2	TRBD1	TGTGCCAGCAGCTTGCCAGGGGGCACCGGGGAGCTGTTTTTT	CASSLPGGTGELFF